A single T cell receptor beta chain is shown here with its context. Antigen unknown. This sample is part of a study of vaccination and CD4 T cells after COVID-19. Overall study context: Recovered-phase convalescent patients showed SARS-CoV-2 positivity by nasal swab PCR; 8 or 9 were mild, one severe.

The treatment: roughly 10-day PBMC culture with coronavirus spike peptide pools or control peptides (ViraFEST assay). The CDR3 runs 11 residues. V was cut by 4 bases and J by 10 bases, with 11 bases left in between. Germline CDR1 GTSNPN, CDR2 SVGIG (reference sequence). The Oncomine TCR Beta short-read assay was what sequenced the DNA obtained from cultured CD4+ T cells. Extraction of genomic DNA was performed on cultured CD4+ T cells. MiXCR was run by TCRdb on the PCR reads, yielding one entry per CDR3 protein. The sample has approximately 11,000 distinct CDR3 sequences, 25% to 35% seen once. This clonotype was obtained from a human donor with COVID-19. Sequencing input: cultured CD4+ T cells from blood. J is TRBJ2-1 and V is TRBV30; D gene uncertain. CDR3 in amino acids: CAWIGSWEQFF. The CDR3 bases are TGTGCCTGGATTGGAAGTTGGGAGCAGTTCTTC.